Below, 9 T cell receptor beta chains from the same sample are listed, as sequenced in a study of T cell responses to AZD1222 COVID-19 vaccine. Measured with immunoSEQ multiplex PCR; TCRdb has only the in-frame clones, and not every one. This table has about 110,000 clones, about 87% appearing once. The sample consisted of peripheral blood, taken on day 0 of AZD1222 vaccination. The receptors were sampled from an adult in good health.

The chain recombines TRBV7-8 with TRBJ1-3; D unclear. CDR1 and CDR2 (germline): SGHVS, FQNEAQ. The CDR3 is 16 residues long. V was shortened by 1 base and J by 0 bases, with 10 bases between the two germline ends. This chain's CDR3 is CASSLVNTHSGNTIYF. CDR3 bases: TGTGCCAGCAGCTTAGTGAACACTCACTCTGGAAACACCATATATTTT.

The gene calls are TRBV2 and TRBJ1-1; no clear D. CDR1 and CDR2 from the germline V gene are SNHLY and FYNNEI. V was cut by 2 bases and J by 8 bases, with 12 bases left in between. This CDR3 has 13 residues. CDR3 in amino acids: CASSELTAWEAFF. The CDR3 DNA is TGTGCCAGCAGTGAACTCACAGCCTGGGAAGCTTTCTTT.

This CDR3 reads CASGLVRFPDNQPQHF. The CDR3 DNA follows: TGTGCTAGTGGTTTGGTACGGTTTCCGGATAATCAGCCCCAGCATTTT. The chain combines TRBV12-5 with TRBJ1-5; the D is unclear. The V and J ends lost 0 bases and 4 bases respectively, with 13 bases between them. In germline, CDR1 is LGHNT, CDR2 FRNRAP. The length of the CDR3 is 16 residues.

The rearrangement joins TRBV3-1 (or the pseudogene TRBV3-2) to TRBJ1-4, with D perhaps TRBD1 (5 bases). Between the trimmed V and J ends, which lost 5 bases and 0 bases, there was a span of 13 bases. From germline, CDR1 is LGHDT and CDR2 YNNKEL (reference sequence). The CDR3 sequence is 16 residues long. The CDR3 reads CASSSFRQSTNEKLFF. The CDR3 DNA reads TGTGCCAGCAGCTCCTTCCGACAGTCAACTAATGAAAAACTGTTTTTT.

The gene calls are TRBV19 and TRBJ2-7; tentatively, D is TRBD1 (5 bases). V was trimmed by 5 bases and J by 0 bases, leaving 8 bases between them. In germline, CDR1 is LNHDA, CDR2 SQIVND (reference sequence). The CDR3 covers 13 residues. The CDR3 here is CASSPTASYEQYF. CDR3 coding DNA: TGTGCCAGTAGTCCGACAGCCTCCTACGAGCAGTACTTC.

The rearrangement links TRBV7-8 to TRBJ1-4, with D tentatively TRBD1 (5 bases). The CDR3 is 15 residues long. The V gene lost 4 bases and the J gene lost 4 bases, with 13 bases spanning the gap. Germline CDR1 reads SGHVS; CDR2 reads FQNEAQ. CDR3 coding DNA: TGTGCCAGCAGCTACACGGGACGGGGTAATGAAAAACTGTTTTTT. Its protein is CASSYTGRGNEKLFF.

The rearrangement joins TRBV2 to TRBJ2-7; the D gene is possibly TRBD2 (6 bases). The CDR3 sequence is 13 residues long. CDR1 and CDR2 (germline): SNHLY, FYNNEI. V lost 9 bases to trimming and J lost 4 bases, with 16 bases between them. The CDR3 here is CARQKEGSYEQYF. The CDR3 DNA sequence: TGTGCCAGACAAAAGGAGGGATCGTACGAGCAGTACTTC.

The rearrangement uses TRBV7-9 and TRBJ1-2; D might be TRBD1 (5 bases). CDR3 size: 14 residues. V was trimmed by 5 bases and J by 0 bases, leaving 10 bases between them. Germline-derived CDR1 and CDR2 are SEHNR and FQNEAQ (reference sequence). The CDR3 DNA reads TGTGCCAGCAGCCGAGCAGGGACTAACTATGGCTACACCTTC. Translating gives CASSRAGTNYGYTF.

The chain recombines TRBV5-1 with TRBJ1-2; no reliable D call. The CDR3 extends over 14 amino acids. V lost 1 base, J lost 0 bases, and 7 bases lay in between. The germline V gene has CDR1 SGHRS and CDR2 YFSETQ. The CDR3 is CASSLTGPNYGYTF. In DNA, the CDR3 is TGCGCCAGCAGCTTGACCGGCCCTAACTATGGCTACACCTTC. Together with reference TRBV5-1 and TRBJ1-2, the CDR3 gives the full variable domain: KAGVTQTPRYLIKTRGQQVTLSCSPISGHRSVSWYQQTPGQGLQFLFEYFSETQRNKGNFPGRFSGRQFSNSRSEMNVSTLELGDSALYLCASSLTGPNYGYTFGSGTRLTVV.